One sample yielded the 15 T cell receptor beta chains listed below, sequenced in a study of shared clonotypes between healthy human individuals. This table comes from immunoSEQ multiplex PCR, and its TCRdb copy is limited to in-frame clones, with some not included. This sample has roughly 2.5 million clones, with just over 90% found just once. Sequencing was performed on naive CD4+ T cells sorted from blood. As to subset: CD45RA+ positively selected. Every receptor here comes from a man aged 18-30 years in good health.

The J gene is TRBJ2-3, the V gene TRBV30, with no clear D. The CDR3 length is 12 residues. V lost 2 bases to trimming and J lost 4 bases, with 7 bases between them. Per germline, CDR1 GTSNPN and CDR2 SVGIG (reference sequence). CDR3 DNA: TGTGCCTGGAGTCCACCGGCAGATACGCAGTATTTT. Translated, it gives CAWSPPADTQYF.

The chain links TRBV10-3 to TRBJ2-3; no reliable D call. The V gene lost 4 bases and the J gene lost 1 base, with 6 bases spanning the gap. The CDR3 spans 13 residues. Germline CDR1 and CDR2: ENHRY and SYGVKD. The CDR3 is CAISVAGTDTQYF. CDR3 bases: TGTGCCATCAGTGTGGCGGGCACAGATACGCAGTATTTT.

The CDR3 protein is CASSETRTGTDTQYF. The CDR3 bases are TGTGCCAGCAGTGAGACTCGGACGGGCACAGATACGCAGTATTTT. V is TRBV25-1 and J is TRBJ2-3; D is unresolved. Germline V CDR1 and CDR2: MGHDK, SYGVNS. The V end lost 3 bases, the J end lost 1 base, and 11 bases lay between the germline ends. The CDR3 length is 15 residues.

The J gene is TRBJ2-7, the V gene TRBV2; D not certain. Germline CDR1 is SNHLY and CDR2 is FYNNEI. V lost 5 bases to trimming and J lost 3 bases, with 11 bases between them. This CDR3 has 13 residues. The CDR3 DNA follows: TGTGCCAGCAGTACAGATGGTTTCTACGAGCAGTACTTC. Amino acids: CASSTDGFYEQYF.

V is TRBV29-1 and J is TRBJ2-5, with D perhaps matching TRBD2 (7 bases). The V gene lost 6 bases and the J gene lost 1 base, with 12 bases spanning the gap. The CDR3 has 13 amino acids. CDR1 SQVTM and CDR2 ANQGSEA come from the germline V gene. The DNA for the CDR3 is TGCAGCGTAACCCGGGGGGCCCAAGAGACCCAGTACTTC. Protein product: CSVTRGAQETQYF.

This chain connects TRBV13 to TRBJ2-7; 7 nucleotides line up with TRBD1. V dropped 10 bases and J dropped 5; count of bases not matched to a gene: 11. CDR1 is PRHDT and CDR2 is FYEKMQ in the germline V gene (reference sequence). The CDR3 consists of 13 residues. The CDR3, as DNA: TGTGCCACCCACCGGGACAGAAGTAACGAGCAGTACTTC. Its translation is CATHRDRSNEQYF. Filled out from reference TRBV13 and TRBJ2-7, the complete variable domain reads AAGVIQSPRHLIKEKRETATLKCYPIPRHDTVYWYQQGPGQDPQFLISFYEKMQSDKGSIPDRFSAQQFSDYHSELNMSSLELGDSALYFCATHRDRSNEQYFGPGTRLTVT.

V is TRBV11-2 and J is TRBJ1-5; 8 bases are shared with TRBD1. Losses at the gene ends were 1 base for V and 0 bases for J; bases not matched to a gene: 11. Per germline, CDR1 SGHAT and CDR2 FQNNGV. CDR3 length equals 19 residues. The CDR3 coding sequence is TGTGCCAGCAGCTTAGGGACAGGGTTTCTGCGAAATAGCAATCAGCCCCAGCATTTT. Its protein product is CASSLGTGFLRNSNQPQHF.

The chain is built from TRBV6-1 and TRBJ1-5; TRBD1 aligns across 7 bases. CDR3 length: 13 amino acids. Per the germline V gene, CDR1 is MNHNS and CDR2 is SASEGT. V was pared by 7 bases and J by 5 bases, with 5 bases of the junction left unmatched. For the CDR3, the DNA is TGTGCCAGCAAACAGGGGCGTGATCAGCCCCAGCATTTT. Protein product: CASKQGRDQPQHF.

The J gene is TRBJ2-7, the V gene TRBV7-9; 7 bases fit TRBD2. V gave up 5 bases and J gave up 1 base; unmatched junction bases: 2. There are 13 residues in the CDR3. The germline CDR1 and CDR2 sequences are SEHNR and FQNEAQ (reference sequence). The CDR3 loop reads CASSRAGSYEQYF. The CDR3 region has the DNA TGTGCCAGCAGCCGAGCGGGGTCCTACGAGCAGTACTTC.

The gene calls are TRBV2 and TRBJ2-7, with 8 bases aligning to TRBD1. Germline lookup yields CDR1 SNHLY and CDR2 FYNNEI. There are 12 residues in the CDR3. With V trimmed by 6 bases and J by 6 bases, 4 bases remained unmatched. This CDR3 is CASSFTGGEQYF. In DNA form, the CDR3 reads TGTGCCAGCAGCTTTACAGGGGGCGAGCAGTACTTC.

The chain joins TRBV2 to TRBJ2-1, with D perhaps matching TRBD2 (5 bases). CDR3 size: 14 residues. V dropped 8 bases and J dropped 4 bases, with 15 bases sitting between them. CDR1 is SNHLY and CDR2 is FYNNEI in the germline V gene. CDR3 nucleotides: TGTGCCAGCGCCGGAGGACCGGGGTACAATGAGCAGTTCTTC. Amino acids: CASAGGPGYNEQFF. The entire variable domain, with the rest obtained from reference TRBV2 and TRBJ2-1, is as follows: EPEVTQTPSHQVTQMGQEVILRCVPISNHLYFYWYRQILGQKVEFLVSFYNNEISEKSEIFDDQFSVERPDGSNFTLKIRSTKLEDSAMYFCASAGGPGYNEQFFGPGTRLTVL.

The gene calls are TRBV30 and TRBJ2-7; D not certain. The CDR3 is 12 residues long. Per germline, CDR1 GTSNPN and CDR2 SVGIG (reference sequence). V gave up 4 bases and J gave up 7 bases, with 14 bases separating them. In nucleotides, the CDR3 is TGTGCCTGGAACGACCACCTGGGTGAGCAGTACTTC. Translation gives CAWNDHLGEQYF.

V and J are TRBV19 and TRBJ2-2, with D possibly being TRBD1 (6 bases). V lost 4 bases and J lost 3, with 12 bases in between. CDR3 size: 15 residues. CDR1 and CDR2 from the germline V gene are LNHDA and SQIVND (reference sequence). The CDR3 spells CASSTGTPYTGELFF. The CDR3 DNA is TGTGCCAGTAGTACCGGGACACCATACACCGGGGAGCTGTTTTTT.

This clone has a handful of counts. The chain has TRBV28 and TRBJ1-1, with D hard to call. This CDR3 has 14 residues. V gave up 5 bases and J gave up 10 bases, with 20 bases separating them. The V gene's germline CDR1 is MDHEN and CDR2 SYDVKM. The CDR3 DNA reads as TGTGCCAGCAGTCCCTCTTTGGGCCCTTTAGGAGCTTTCTTT. This translates into CASSPSLGPLGAFF.

This CDR3 is CASKGVPTFKNIQYF. Written as DNA, the CDR3 is TGTGCCAGCAAAGGGGTCCCGACATTCAAAAACATTCAGTACTTC. The V call is TRBV11-3, the J call TRBJ2-4; D might be TRBD1 (5 bases). V was cut by 7 bases and J by 3 bases, with 16 bases left in between. Germline V gene data show CDR1 as SGHNT and CDR2 as YENEEA. The length of the CDR3 is 15 residues.